This T cell receptor (beta chain) comes out of a study of Ad26.COV2.S vaccination and SARS-CoV-2 variants. Assay used: immunoSEQ multiplex PCR; TCRdb lists only in-frame clones, some missing. Found here are hundreds of thousands of clones, around 89% of them singletons; the top ten hold 6.4%. Treatment described: some 20 received Ad26.COV2.S at low or high dose, single or two shots; a few received placebo; per-sample allocation not given. Day 63 following the first vaccine or placebo injection was when the samples were taken. Germline V gives CDR1 SNHLY, CDR2 FYNNEI. The CDR3 is made up of 16 amino acids. V dropped 4 bases and J dropped 6 bases, with 19 bases sitting between them.

The rearrangement uses TRBV2 and TRBJ1-5, with D possibly TRBD1 on 6 matching bases. The input for sequencing was peripheral blood, taken in a trial of Ad26.COV2.S vaccine versus placebo. The receptor was isolated from a person between 18 and 65 years old who received the Ad26.COV2.S COVID-19 vaccine or a placebo. CDR3 nucleotides: TGTGCCAGCAGTGTCGAGCGACAGGTTGGAGGTCAGCCCCAGCATTTT. Translated, it gives CASSVERQVGGQPQHF.